This T cell receptor (beta chain) emerged from a study of early T cells in non-severe SARS-CoV-2 infection. Study as a whole: Sequencing of unsorted whole blood was done on bulk RNA, leaving chains unpaired. Findings and caveats of the study: VDJdb matching skewed toward anti-spike CD8 responses, missing private and CD4 specificities.

On this clonotype itself: Its specificity is not known.

TCRdb recomputed calls from the 5' RACE reads with MiXCR, one row per CDR3 protein. This sample yields 66,000 or so distinct CDR3 sequences, of which approximately 13% are seen a single time; about 8.6% belongs to the top ten. Looked up from germline, CDR1 is SGHRS and CDR2 is YFSETQ. Losses at the gene ends were 0 bases for V and 6 bases for J; bases not matched to a gene: 4. This CDR3 is 15 amino acids long. The specimen was whole blood. The TCR was taken from an adult who was a healthcare worker with PCR-confirmed SARS-CoV-2 infection or an uninfected control (not recorded which). This chain joins TRBV5-1 and TRBJ2-7; TRBD1 matches at 12 bases. CDR3 DNA sequence: TGCGCCAGCAGCTTGGCCGGGACAGGGGGCCTCGAGCAGTACTTC. Protein: CASSLAGTGGLEQYF.